Listed below are T cell receptor beta chains from one sample, sequenced in a study of T cell repertoires in cytomegalovirus infection. TCRdb re-called the reads with MiXCR, one entry per CDR3 protein. The sample includes approximately 600,000 distinct CDR3 sequences, around 40% of them seen just once. Their cognate antigens are unknown. The specimen comprised cultured PBMCs, sampled from culture after CMV antigen stimulation. The receptor set was obtained from a human donor in good health (CMV status not recorded). Some clones in this sample may be carry-over from other donors' samples. The CDR3 runs from the conserved cysteine through the conserved F or W. Each record gives: V gene, clone size, CDR3 length, D gene, J gene, CDR3 DNA, CDR3 protein. A D gene is named only where the DNA matches it firmly. Clone size appears in some rows only: once, few, many, or a class for an expanded clone.

>TRBV19|NA|14|NA|TRBJ2-1
TGTGCCAGTACCAACGGACCTTGGGGAAATGAGCAGTTCTTC
CASTNGPWGNEQFF
>TRBV27|NA|16|NA|TRBJ2-2
TGTGCCAGCAGTCCTCGTCCGAGGCAGAACACCGGGGAGCTGTTTTTT
CASSPRPRQNTGELFF
>TRBV28|NA|15|NA|TRBJ2-3
TGTGCCAGCAGCCTGGGGGTTCTTAGCACAGATACGCAGTATTTT
CASSLGVLSTDTQYF
>TRBV7-2|NA|15|NA|TRBJ1-4
TGTGCCAGCAGCTTAGGGTTAGGGGGTTATGAAAAACTGTTTTTT
CASSLGLGGYEKLFF
>TRBV7-2|few|15|NA|TRBJ1-1
TGTGCCAGCAGCGTGGTCTCGGGGACGAACACTGAAGCTTTCTTT
CASSVVSGTNTEAFF
>TRBV20-1|NA|18|TRBD1|TRBJ1-5
TGCAGTGCCCCTGGCGGGACAGGGGCCCTATCGCGCAATCAGCCCCAGCATTTT
CSAPGGTGALSRNQPQHF
>TRBV7-9|NA|16|TRBD1|TRBJ1-3
TGTGCCAGCAGCTTCTCGACGACAGGGGCCTGGGCCACCATATATTTT
CASSFSTTGAWATIYF
>TRBV12-3/TRBV12-4|NA|15|NA|TRBJ2-5
TGTGCCAGCAGTCTTTATTTGGGCCGCGGTGAGACCCAGTACTTC
CASSLYLGRGETQYF
>TRBV19|NA|15|TRBD2|TRBJ2-1
TGTGCCAGTAGTATAGATACGGGACTAAACAATGAGCAGTTCTTC
CASSIDTGLNNEQFF
>TRBV7-2|NA|20|NA|TRBJ2-1
TGTGCCAGCAGCTTAAAGGGGCGGGGGCCAGGGGGAAGCTCCTACAATGAGCAGTTCTTC
CASSLKGRGPGGSSYNEQFF